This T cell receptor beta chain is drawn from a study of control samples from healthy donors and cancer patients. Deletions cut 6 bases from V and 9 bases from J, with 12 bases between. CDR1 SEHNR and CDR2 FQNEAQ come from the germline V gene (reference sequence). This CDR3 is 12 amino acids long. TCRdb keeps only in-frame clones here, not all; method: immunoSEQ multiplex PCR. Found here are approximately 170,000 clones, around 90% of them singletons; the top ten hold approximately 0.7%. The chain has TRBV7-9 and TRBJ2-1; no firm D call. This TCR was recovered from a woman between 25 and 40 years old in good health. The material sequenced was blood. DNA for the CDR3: TGTGCCAGCAGTCTCACGCCAGGTGAGCAGTTCTTC. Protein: CASSLTPGEQFF.